A single sample gave rise to the 27 T cell receptor beta chains below, sequenced in a study of blood T cell repertoires in COVID-19. Sequenced by immunoSEQ multiplex PCR; TCRdb stores in-frame clones only, minus some. The sample lists fewer than 300,000 clones, approximately 91% occurring once. Material for sequencing was PBMCs or T cells enriched from blood (not recorded which). These TCRs come from a woman aged 40 to 50 with acute COVID-19.

This clone was found once. V and J are TRBV18 and TRBJ2-3, with D hard to call. Trimming removed 2 bases at V and 2 bases at J, with 11 bases between. Germline-derived CDR1 and CDR2 are KGHSH and LQKENI. This CDR3 has 15 residues. The CDR3 loop reads CASSPELFTTDTQYF. In DNA, the CDR3 is TGTGCCAGCTCACCAGAACTATTCACCACAGATACGCAGTATTTT.

This clone has just a few counts. The rearrangement joins TRBV28 to TRBJ1-1; TRBD1 aligns across 7 bases. The germline V gene encodes CDR1 MDHEN and CDR2 SYDVKM. J gave up 0 bases and V 7 bases, and 5 bases lay outside the gene matches. The CDR3 is 14 residues long. The CDR3 region is CASTTDRVNTEAFF. In DNA form, the CDR3 reads TGTGCCAGCACCACCGACAGGGTGAACACTGAAGCTTTCTTT.

In regard to this clone: One end of the junction varies from germline; a read error may be responsible. Other DNA sequences in the same sample also yield this CDR3. This chain links TRBV28 with TRBJ2-7, with TRBD1 matching over 7 bases. This CDR3 is built from 17 residues. Germline V lookup: CDR1 MDHEN, CDR2 SYDVKM. CDR3 sequence reads: CASASSGRDRSSYEQYF. The DNA of the CDR3 is TGTGCCAGCGCCTCCTCTGGCCGGGACAGAAGCTCCTACGAGCAGTACTTT.

The V call is TRBV11-2, the J call TRBJ1-2, with 9 positions matching TRBD1. The germline CDR1 and CDR2 sequences are SGHAT and FQNNGV. The CDR3 loop spans 15 amino acids. V trimming: 0 bases; J trimming: 5 bases; junction bases outside the gene matches: 4. The CDR3 is CASSLDRDRGYGYTF. CDR3 nucleotide sequence: TGTGCCAGCAGCTTAGATCGCGACAGGGGGTATGGCTACACCTTC.

The rearrangement joins TRBV5-1 to TRBJ2-5; D remains unclear. The CDR3 covers 14 residues. The germline CDR1 and CDR2 sequences are SGHRS and YFSETQ. V was pared by 2 bases and J by 3 bases, with 11 bases between. This CDR3 is CASSLVSSKETQYF. Written as DNA, the CDR3 is TGCGCCAGCAGCTTAGTTAGCTCTAAAGAGACCCAGTACTTC.

This chain uses TRBV2 with TRBJ2-3; possible D gene TRBD2, 6 bases. This CDR3 contains 16 residues. V lost 1 base, J lost 2 bases, and 13 bases lay in between. Looked up from germline, CDR1 is SNHLY and CDR2 is FYNNEI. The CDR3 spells CASSEVPGVSTDTQYF. CDR3 DNA: TGTGCCAGCAGTGAAGTTCCGGGGGTGTCCACAGATACGCAGTATTTT.

V gene TRBV5-4 combines with J gene TRBJ1-4; D may be TRBD1 (6 bases). The V gene's germline CDR1 is SGHNT and CDR2 YYREEE (reference sequence). The CDR3 spans 13 residues. V lost 10 bases and J lost 7, with 17 bases in between. The CDR3 protein is CAYQRQGIEKLFF. The CDR3 region has the DNA TGTGCCTATCAACGTCAGGGGATTGAAAAACTGTTTTTT.

The genes are TRBV28 and TRBJ1-2; TRBD1 is a possible D gene (6 bases). Germline V gene sequence: CDR1 MDHEN, CDR2 SYDVKM. This CDR3 has 14 amino acids. V shed 7 bases and J shed 8 bases, with 20 bases lying between them. CDR3 nucleotides: TGTGCCAGCATTAACGATATCACCAGGGGAGGCTACACCTTC. Its translation is CASINDITRGGYTF.

V is TRBV12-3 or TRBV12-4 and J is TRBJ1-2; no clear D. The CDR3 is 13 residues long. Between the trimmed V and J ends, which lost 5 bases and 4 bases, there was a span of 11 bases. CDR3 in amino acids: CASSKGGIYGYTF. The CDR3 coding sequence is TGTGCCAGCAGTAAGGGCGGGATCTATGGCTACACCTTC.

The chain carries TRBV19 and TRBJ1-2, with 9 bases lining up with TRBD1. The CDR3 has 14 residues. V shed 5 bases and J 7 bases; nucleotides not matched to a gene: 8. CDR1 and CDR2 from the germline V gene are LNHDA and SQIVND (reference sequence). The CDR3 bases are TGTGCCAGTAGTGACCACAGGGGGCGGTTTGGCTACACCTTC. Translated: CASSDHRGRFGYTF.

Points on this clone: Other DNA sequences in the same sample also yield this CDR3. The genes are TRBV7-8 and TRBJ1-1; TRBD1 might be the D (5 bases). The germline V and J ends were trimmed by 3 bases and 2 bases, with 7 bases remaining between them. Germline CDR1 is SGHVS and CDR2 is FQNEAQ. There are 13 residues in the CDR3. The CDR3 sequence: CASSLTVNTEAFF. In DNA form, the CDR3 reads TGTGCCAGCAGCTTGACAGTCAACACTGAAGCTTTCTTT.

V gene TRBV7-9 combines with J gene TRBJ1-2; D is possibly TRBD1 (5 bases). Germline assignment: CDR1 SEHNR and CDR2 FQNEAQ (reference sequence). There are 13 residues in the CDR3. Trimming left V 3 bases short and J 7 bases short, with 12 bases between. The CDR3 loop is CASSFDSLSGYTF. As DNA, the CDR3 is TGTGCCAGCAGCTTCGACAGCCTTTCTGGCTACACCTTC.

V gene TRBV7-6 combines with J gene TRBJ2-3, with 12 bases fitting TRBD1. CDR1 SGHVS and CDR2 FNYEAQ come from the germline V gene. V gave up 1 base and J gave up 4 bases; unmatched junction bases: 3. The CDR3 loop spans 16 amino acids. CDR3 in DNA: TGTGCCAGCAGCTTAGTGGGACAGGGGGCATCAGATACGCAGTATTTT. It yields the protein CASSLVGQGASDTQYF.

The J gene is TRBJ2-6, the V gene TRBV23-1, with D unresolved. TRBV23-1 falls under the ORF class, with uncertain function. CDR3 length: 20 amino acids. The V gene lost 0 bases and the J gene lost 1 base, with 19 bases spanning the gap. CDR3 in DNA: TGCGCCAGCAGTCAATCGAGCCCCCACCCGTCACTATCTGGGGCCAACGTCCTGACTTTC. It specifies CASSQSSPHPSLSGANVLTF.

The V gene is TRBV6-5, the J gene TRBJ1-5; 7 nucleotides align to TRBD1. V lost 6 bases and J lost 3; bases outside the gene matches: 8. Germline V gene lookup returns CDR1 MNHEY and CDR2 SVGAGI. The CDR3 extends over 15 amino acids. For the CDR3, the DNA is TGTGCCAGCAGGAACCCGGGACAGATCAATCAGCCCCAGCATTTT. Its protein is CASRNPGQINQPQHF.

The chain recombines TRBV19 with TRBJ2-3; a weak D match, TRBD2 (5 bases). Trimming left V 9 bases short and J 3 bases short, with 10 bases between. The CDR3 has 12 amino acids. Looked up from germline, CDR1 is LNHDA and CDR2 is SQIVND (reference sequence). The CDR3 region is CASRRGTDTQYF. For the CDR3, the DNA is TGTGCCAGCCGCCGGGGAACAGATACGCAGTATTTT.

Only a few counts were recorded for this clone. The genes are TRBV3-1 (or the pseudogene TRBV3-2) and TRBJ1-4; no reliable D call. The CDR3 runs 14 residues. The germline V gene encodes CDR1 LGHDT and CDR2 YNNKEL (reference sequence). V lost 3 bases and J 8 bases, leaving 13 bases between the germline ends. The chain's CDR3 is CASSQNVGREKLFF. The DNA of the CDR3 is TGTGCCAGCAGCCAGAACGTGGGGAGGGAAAAACTGTTTTTT.

The rearrangement links TRBV4-1 to TRBJ2-3; 8 positions match TRBD1. The CDR3 loop spans 16 amino acids. Trimming cost V 3 bases and J 4 bases; bases outside gene matches: 9. Germline lookup yields CDR1 MGHRA and CDR2 YSYEKL. For the CDR3, the DNA is TGCGCCAGCAGCCAGCGGCGACAGGGGTTATCAGATACGCAGTATTTT. Translation: CASSQRRQGLSDTQYF.

The chain employs TRBV2 and TRBJ2-7, with 9 bases identical to TRBD1. This CDR3 spans 19 amino acids. Looked up from germline, CDR1 is SNHLY and CDR2 is FYNNEI. V lost 7 bases to trimming and J lost 1 base; unmatched junction nucleotides: 20. CDR3 sequence (DNA): TGTGCCAGCAATATAGTACCGGGACAGGGATCGGTGGAATCCTACGAGCAGTACTTC. Translating it yields CASNIVPGQGSVESYEQYF.

This rearrangement joins TRBV24-1 to TRBJ2-2; TRBD1 matches at 12 bases. Germline CDR1 reads KGHDR; CDR2 reads SFDVKD. There are 17 residues in the CDR3. V shed 3 bases and J 5 bases; nucleotides not matched to a gene: 6. CDR3 in amino acids: CATSDGGQGAYTGELFF. The CDR3 DNA is TGTGCCACCAGTGATGGGGGACAGGGGGCTTATACCGGGGAGCTGTTTTTT.

The chain is built from TRBV28 and TRBJ2-4; a possible D gene is TRBD2 (6 bases). Germline-derived CDR1 and CDR2 are MDHEN and SYDVKM. With 5 bases removed from V and 7 bases from J, the gap between germline ends came to 15 bases. This CDR3 contains 14 residues. As DNA, the CDR3 is TGTGCCAGCAGTGGAAATCCGGGACTTAACATTCAGTACTTC. Its translation is CASSGNPGLNIQYF.

The chain has TRBV11-3 and TRBJ1-2; tentatively, D is TRBD1 (6 bases). CDR1 and CDR2 (germline): SGHNT, YENEEA. The ends were cut back, 4 bases at V and 4 bases at J, with 16 bases in the middle. The CDR3 has 15 residues. The CDR3 sequence is CASSSGTSAVYGYTF. In DNA, the CDR3 is TGTGCCAGCAGCTCTGGGACATCGGCGGTCTATGGCTACACCTTC. The variable domain in full, with the rest retrieved from reference TRBV11-3 and TRBJ1-2, is EAGVVQSPRYKIIEKKQPVAFWCNPISGHNTLYWYLQNLGQGPELLIRYENEEAVDDSQLPKDRFSAERLKGVDSTLKIQPAELGDSAVYLCASSSGTSAVYGYTFGSGTRLTVV.

The rearrangement joins TRBV29-1 to TRBJ1-1; D remains ambiguous. The CDR3 spans 12 residues. Germline values: CDR1 SQVTM, CDR2 ANQGSEA. Deletions cut 0 bases from V and 11 bases from J, with 13 bases between. The CDR3 sequence is CSVEEGQAEAFF. CDR3 nucleotide sequence: TGCAGCGTTGAAGAAGGCCAGGCCGAGGCTTTCTTT.

This chain uses TRBV11-2 with TRBJ1-1; D is unresolved. CDR1 SGHAT and CDR2 FQNNGV come from the germline V gene. V dropped 5 bases and J dropped 1 base, with 11 bases sitting between them. The CDR3 is 14 residues long. The CDR3 reads CASSPRLGNTEAFF. Here the CDR3 DNA reads TGTGCCAGCAGCCCGCGACTTGGGAACACTGAAGCTTTCTTT.

The chain combines TRBV7-9 with TRBJ1-4; D gene ambiguous. This CDR3 is built from 11 residues. The germline V gene encodes CDR1 SEHNR and CDR2 FQNEAQ (reference sequence). Trimming took off 9 bases at V and 4 bases at J, with 6 bases between the two ends. CDR3 bases: TGTGCCAGTGCGAGTAATGAAAAACTGTTTTTT. Translating gives CASASNEKLFF.

The chain couples TRBV5-8 to TRBJ2-3; no firm D call. This CDR3 is built from 14 residues. Germline V CDR1 and CDR2: SGHTS, YDEGEE. V lost 0 bases, J lost 2 bases, and 7 bases lay in between. The CDR3 here is CASSLAAVTDTQYF. The CDR3 nucleotides read TGTGCCAGCAGCTTGGCCGCGGTCACAGATACGCAGTATTTT.

The chain recombines TRBV28 with TRBJ1-3; D is possibly TRBD1 (6 bases). Germline V lookup: CDR1 MDHEN, CDR2 SYDVKM. This CDR3 is built from 14 residues. V was shortened by 6 bases and J by 2 bases, with 11 bases between the two germline ends. The CDR3 spells CASRSQGTGNTIYF. DNA of the CDR3: TGTGCCAGCAGATCACAGGGAACTGGAAACACCATATATTTT.